One sample yielded the 27 T cell receptor beta chains listed below, sequenced in a study of cytomegalovirus exposure and HLA in healthy donors. In the PCR, 60 Vbeta and 13 Jbeta primers were used. Some clones are missing from TCRdb's copy, which holds only in-frame ones; the method was immunoSEQ multiplex PCR. The table shows 95,000 to 130,000 clones, with 9% to 10% occurring only once. Input material: PBMCs. The source of these receptors is a man younger than 45 in good health and CMV-seronegative.

The DNA for the CDR3 is TGTGCCAGCAGCTTAAGAGGACTGATCCGCTCCTACAATGAGCAGTTCTTC. It codes for CASSLRGLIRSYNEQFF. The J gene is TRBJ2-1, the V gene TRBV5-6; a weak D match, TRBD2 (5 bases). V was clipped by 2 bases and J by 0 bases, with 15 bases between them. Germline V lookup: CDR1 SGHDT, CDR2 YYEEEE. The CDR3 runs to 17 residues. Together with reference TRBV5-6 and TRBJ2-1, the CDR3 gives the full variable domain: DAGVTQSPTHLIKTRGQQVTLRCSPKSGHDTVSWYQQALGQGPQFIFQYYEEEERQRGNFPDRFSGHQFPNYSSELNVNALLLGDSALYLCASSLRGLIRSYNEQFFGPGTRLTVL.

The table lists this clone with a few counts. The V gene is TRBV21-1, the J gene TRBJ2-5; the DNA was not compared with TRBD2, the D call given in the table. TRBV21-1 is a documented pseudogene. CDR3 size: 14 residues. For the CDR3, the DNA is TGTGCCAGCAGCAAAGAGAAGGAGCAAGAGACCCAGTACTTC. Its protein product is CASSKEKEQETQYF.

The chain joins TRBV27 to TRBJ1-2, with TRBD1 as a possible D gene (6 bases). In germline, CDR1 is MNHEY, CDR2 SMNVEV (reference sequence). V was cut by 5 bases and J by 0 bases, with 19 bases left in between. CDR3 size: 17 residues. CDR3 protein: CASSPIGRGNTNYGYTF. The CDR3 nucleotides read TGTGCCAGCAGTCCGATCGGAAGGGGGAATACTAACTATGGCTACACCTTC.

The genes are TRBV29-1 and TRBJ2-5; TRBD1 agrees at 8 bases. The germline CDR1 and CDR2 sequences are SQVTM and ANQGSEA. The CDR3 extends over 14 amino acids. Trimming removed 2 bases from V and 5 bases from J; junction bases left unmatched: 7. In DNA form, the CDR3 reads TGCAGCGTTGAATATGCAGGGGGCAGCGAGACCCAGTACTTC. Translating it yields CSVEYAGGSETQYF.

The chain has TRBV5-3 and TRBJ2-7; 8 bases map to TRBD2. TRBV5-3 qualifies as an ORF whose function is uncertain. The CDR3 covers 13 residues. The ends lost 3 bases at V and 7 bases at J; junction bases unmatched: 6. CDR3 loop: CARSSGGVGEQYF. DNA for the CDR3: TGTGCCAGAAGCTCCGGGGGGGTGGGAGAGCAGTACTTC.

This clone was seen a few times. This chain uses TRBV25-1 with TRBJ2-4; the match to TRBD2 covers 8 bases. This CDR3 is built from 17 residues. Trimming removed 2 bases from V and 7 bases from J; junction bases left unmatched: 13. CDR1 MGHDK and CDR2 SYGVNS come from the germline V gene. CDR3 DNA sequence: TGTGCCAGCAGTGAAAACACCCCCCGGGGGGGTAAGAACATTCAGTACTTC. Protein product: CASSENTPRGGKNIQYF. The whole variable domain, remainder taken from reference TRBV25-1 and TRBJ2-4, is EADIYQTPRYLVIGTGKKITLECSQTMGHDKMYWYQQDPGMELHLIHYSYGVNSTEKGDLSSESTVSRIRTEHFPLTLESARPSHTSQYLCASSENTPRGGKNIQYFGAGTRLSVL.

The chain joins TRBV30 to TRBJ1-5; 11 bases match TRBD1. Germline lookup yields CDR1 GTSNPN and CDR2 SVGIG (reference sequence). J gave up 5 bases and V 3 bases, and 6 bases lay outside the gene matches. The length of the CDR3 is 15 residues. The CDR3 DNA follows: TGTGCCTGGAGCCCGGACAGGGGGCTGGATCAGCCCCAGCATTTT. It yields the protein CAWSPDRGLDQPQHF. Supplemented by reference TRBV30 and TRBJ1-5, the full variable domain reads SQTIHQWPATLVQPVGSPLSLECTVEGTSNPNLYWYRQAAGRGLQLLFYSVGIGQISSEVPQNLSASRPQDRQFILSSKKLLLSDSGFYLCAWSPDRGLDQPQHFGDGTRLSIL.

This clone was seen more than once but under ten times. V gene TRBV6-5 combines with J gene TRBJ2-1; 8 positions match TRBD2. This CDR3 spans 15 amino acids. CDR1 is MNHEY and CDR2 is SVGAGI in the germline V gene. With V trimmed by 0 bases and J by 7 bases, 5 bases remained unmatched. CDR3 amino acids: CASSYSTGGGNEQFF. The CDR3 bases are TGTGCCAGCAGTTACTCGACCGGCGGGGGGAATGAGCAGTTCTTC.

The sample holds a few counts of this clone. V gene TRBV7-3 combines with J gene TRBJ2-2, with 8 bases lining up with TRBD1. Trimming at V came to 5 bases and at J to 3 bases, leaving 8 bases not matched to a gene. This CDR3 has 16 amino acids. Germline V lookup: CDR1 SGHTA, CDR2 FQGTGA. CDR3 region: CASSPRDRRHTGELFF. In DNA, the CDR3 is TGTGCCAGCAGCCCCCGGGACAGGAGACACACCGGGGAGCTGTTTTTT. The full variable domain, in which reference TRBV7-3 and TRBJ2-2 provide the parts outside the CDR3, is GAGVSQTPSNKVTEKGKYVELRCDPISGHTALYWYRQSLGQGPEFLIYFQGTGAADDSGLPNDRFFAVRPEGSVSTLKIQRTERGDSAVYLCASSPRDRRHTGELFFGEGSRLTVL.

The rearrangement links TRBV19 to TRBJ1-5, with D perhaps matching TRBD1 (6 bases). The CDR3 covers 15 residues. Germline loops: CDR1 LNHDA, CDR2 SQIVND (reference sequence). The V and J ends lost 5 bases and 7 bases respectively, with 18 bases between them. The CDR3 here is CASSEGGIRSQPQHF. The DNA for the CDR3 is TGTGCCAGTAGTGAGGGGGGGATCAGGTCCCAGCCCCAGCATTTT. The whole variable domain, remainder taken from reference TRBV19 and TRBJ1-5, is DGGITQSPKYLFRKEGQNVTLSCEQNLNHDAMYWYRQDPGQGLRLIYYSQIVNDFQKGDIAEGYSVSREKKESFPLTVTSAQKNPTAFYLCASSEGGIRSQPQHFGDGTRLSIL.

In regard to this clone: An end of the junction differs from the germline gene, which may be a read error. This chain uses TRBV19 with TRBJ2-7; 13 nucleotides agree with TRBD2. The germline V gene has CDR1 LNHDA and CDR2 SQIVND (reference sequence). This CDR3 is built from 15 residues. CDR3 sequence (DNA): TGTGCCAGTAGTACGAGGACTAGCGGGAGCCCCGAGCAGTGCTTC. This sequence encodes CASSTRTSGSPEQCF.

A few counts support this clone. V usage is TRBV7-2 and J usage is TRBJ1-2, with D maybe TRBD1 (5 bases). Germline CDR1 SGHTA, CDR2 FQGNSA. The CDR3 is made up of 14 amino acids. V was trimmed by 5 bases and J by 7 bases, leaving 17 bases between them. For the CDR3, the DNA is TGTGCCAGCAGCCCCGACAGTACTATTGTTGGCTACACCTTC. Translated, it gives CASSPDSTIVGYTF.

The V and J genes are TRBV7-9 and TRBJ2-7, with 14 nucleotides matching TRBD2. V dropped 5 bases and J dropped 0; count of bases not matched to a gene: 9. Germline-derived CDR1 and CDR2 are SEHNR and FQNEAQ (reference sequence). The CDR3 contains 18 residues. The CDR3 region has the DNA TGTGCCAGCAGCGCCCCCGGGACTAGCGGGAGTAGCTCCTACGAGCAGTACTTC. It yields the protein CASSAPGTSGSSSYEQYF.

The chain is built from TRBV29-1 and TRBJ1-1, with 11 bases lining up with TRBD1. Germline V gene lookup returns CDR1 SQVTM and CDR2 ANQGSEA. This CDR3 region has 12 residues. The trim removed 7 bases at V and 8 bases at J, leaving 6 bases unmatched. The chain's CDR3 is CSGRTGGLEAFF. The CDR3 DNA sequence: TGCAGCGGGAGGACAGGGGGCTTGGAAGCTTTCTTT. The full variable domain, in which reference TRBV29-1 and TRBJ1-1 provide the parts outside the CDR3, is SAVISQKPSRDICQRGTSLTIQCQVDSQVTMMFWYRQQPGQSLTLIATANQGSEATYESGFVIDKFPISRPNLTFSTLTVSNMSPEDSSIYLCSGRTGGLEAFFGQGTRLTVV.

This clone was counted a few times. This rearrangement joins TRBV28 to TRBJ2-1; a weak D match, TRBD2 (5 bases). Trimming took 3 bases from V and 3 from J, leaving 9 bases between them. The germline CDR1 and CDR2 sequences are MDHEN and SYDVKM. The CDR3 extends over 14 amino acids. CDR3 region: CASSFFRGYNEQFF. In DNA form, the CDR3 reads TGTGCCAGCAGTTTTTTCCGGGGCTACAATGAGCAGTTCTTC. The variable domain in full, completed from reference TRBV28 and TRBJ2-1, reads DVKVTQSSRYLVKRTGEKVFLECVQDMDHENMFWYRQDPGLGLRLIYFSYDVKMKEKGDIPEGYSVSREKKERFSLILESASTNQTSMYLCASSFFRGYNEQFFGPGTRLTVL.

Of note for this clone: The same CDR3 is also encoded by other DNA sequences in this sample. This chain connects TRBV4-3 to TRBJ2-3; TRBD1 might be the D (5 bases). Deletions cut 0 bases from V and 6 bases from J, with 13 bases between. Germline V CDR1 and CDR2: LGHNA, YSLEER. CDR3 length equals 15 residues. The CDR3 is CASSQDGAGPDTQYF. In nucleotides, the CDR3 is TGCGCCAGCAGCCAAGATGGGGCCGGGCCTGATACGCAGTATTTT.

The V gene is TRBV5-5, the J gene TRBJ2-7, with TRBD1 matching 9 bases. V gave up 2 bases and J gave up 0 bases; unmatched junction bases: 6. Looked up from germline, CDR1 is SGHKS and CDR2 is YYEKEE (reference sequence). The CDR3 has 16 amino acids. DNA of the CDR3: TGTGCCAGCAGCTTCGCTACAGGGGGCTTCTCCTACGAGCAGTACTTC. It yields the protein CASSFATGGFSYEQYF.

This clone was counted between two and nine times. V gene TRBV6-5 combines with J gene TRBJ1-1, with D unclear. The CDR3 covers 14 residues. V gave up 2 bases and J gave up 4 bases, with 11 bases separating them. Germline V lookup: CDR1 MNHEY, CDR2 SVGAGI. The CDR3 DNA is TGTGCCAGCAGTTACCTGAGGATGGGCACTGAAGCTTTCTTT. It is translated as CASSYLRMGTEAFF.

The rearrangement uses TRBV6-1 and TRBJ2-1; 9 bases map to TRBD1. The CDR3 is made up of 18 amino acids. Trimming at V came to 0 bases and at J to 10 bases, leaving 16 bases not matched to a gene. Germline V gene data show CDR1 as MNHNS and CDR2 as SASEGT. CDR3: CASSEAGPGQGSPHEQFF. The DNA of the CDR3 is TGTGCCAGCAGTGAAGCAGGTCCCGGACAGGGGTCGCCCCACGAGCAGTTCTTC.

On this clone itself: Sequence at one end of the junction differs from germline and may be a read error. The DNA for the CDR3 is TGTGCTAGCAGCCGGGGGGCTAATACAGATACGCAGTATTTT. Translation gives CASSRGANTDTQYF. The chain has TRBV7-7 and TRBJ2-3, with D tentatively TRBD2 (7 bases). CDR3 length equals 14 residues. Germline CDR1 reads SSHAT; CDR2 reads FNYEAQ (reference sequence).

The rearrangement joins TRBV19 to TRBJ2-7; TRBD2 agrees at 7 bases. CDR1 and CDR2 from the germline V gene are LNHDA and SQIVND (reference sequence). Trimming removed 6 bases from V and 3 bases from J; junction bases left unmatched: 5. The CDR3 extends over 13 amino acids. CDR3 amino acids: CASSHGTNYEQYF. The CDR3, as DNA: TGTGCCAGTAGCCACGGGACTAACTACGAGCAGTACTTC.

This sequence joins TRBV2 and TRBJ2-7; D is possibly TRBD2 (5 bases). Between the trimmed V and J ends, which lost 7 bases and 5 bases, there was a span of 15 bases. This CDR3 region has 13 residues. The germline V gene has CDR1 SNHLY and CDR2 FYNNEI. The CDR3 DNA follows: TGTGCCAGCAAGGGCGGAGGAATGGACGAGCAGTACTTC. This gives the protein CASKGGGMDEQYF.

The table lists this clone with a few counts. This chain uses TRBV10-1 with TRBJ2-2, with D perhaps TRBD1 (5 bases). Trimming removed 5 bases from V and 0 bases from J, with 16 bases in between. Germline V lookup: CDR1 WNHNN, CDR2 SYGVQD (reference sequence). The CDR3 runs to 17 residues. CDR3 sequence reads: CASSFGQYRANTGELFF. CDR3 sequence (DNA): TGCGCCAGCAGTTTCGGACAATACCGTGCGAACACCGGGGAGCTGTTTTTT.

A few counts support this clone. The chain is built from TRBV27 and TRBJ1-4; 8 bases are a match to TRBD1. V was clipped by 0 bases and J by 7 bases; unmatched bases: 4. Germline CDR1 reads MNHEY; CDR2 reads SMNVEV (reference sequence). The CDR3 has 15 amino acids. The CDR3, as DNA: TGTGCCAGCAGTTTATCTCCGGACAGGGTTGAAAAACTGTTTTTT. Its protein product is CASSLSPDRVEKLFF.

The genes are TRBV4-1 and TRBJ1-4; 7 bases align to TRBD1. V lost 1 base to trimming and J lost 8 bases; unmatched junction nucleotides: 7. Germline V lookup: CDR1 MGHRA, CDR2 YSYEKL. The CDR3 totals 15 residues. CDR3 sequence (DNA): TGCGCCAGCAGCCAAGCGTGGACAGGAATCGAAAAACTGTTTTTT. Translated, it gives CASSQAWTGIEKLFF.

This clone was detected a few times. The chain is built from TRBV6-5 and TRBJ1-2; TRBD1 is a possible D gene (5 bases). Germline V gene lookup returns CDR1 MNHEY and CDR2 SVGAGI. The CDR3 extends over 14 amino acids. Trimming pared 5 bases from V and 6 bases from J, leaving 16 bases between. Here the CDR3 reads CASSPLGLGDGYTF. In DNA, the CDR3 is TGTGCCAGCAGTCCCCTGGGTCTAGGGGATGGCTACACCTTC.

A few counts support this clone. One junction end disagrees with the germline gene, perhaps due to a read error. J is TRBJ2-3 and V is TRBV7-7; D not resolved. The CDR3 totals 14 residues. Germline V gene lookup returns CDR1 SSHAT and CDR2 FNYEAQ (reference sequence). This chain's CDR3 is CASSLGRFTDTQYF. CDR3 DNA sequence: TGTGCTAGCAGCTTAGGGCGGTTCACAGATACGCAGTATTTT.